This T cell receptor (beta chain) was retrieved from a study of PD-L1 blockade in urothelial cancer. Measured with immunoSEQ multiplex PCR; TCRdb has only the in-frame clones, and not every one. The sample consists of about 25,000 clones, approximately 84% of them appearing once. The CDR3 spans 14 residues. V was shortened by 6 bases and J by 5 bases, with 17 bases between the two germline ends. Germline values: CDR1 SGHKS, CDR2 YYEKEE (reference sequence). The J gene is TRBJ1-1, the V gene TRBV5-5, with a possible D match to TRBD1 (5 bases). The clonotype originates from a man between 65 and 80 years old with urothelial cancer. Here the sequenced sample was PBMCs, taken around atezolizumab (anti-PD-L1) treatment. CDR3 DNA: TGTGCCAGCACAAAGGGCGGGGGTGAGACTGAAGCTTTCTTT. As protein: CASTKGGGETEAFF.